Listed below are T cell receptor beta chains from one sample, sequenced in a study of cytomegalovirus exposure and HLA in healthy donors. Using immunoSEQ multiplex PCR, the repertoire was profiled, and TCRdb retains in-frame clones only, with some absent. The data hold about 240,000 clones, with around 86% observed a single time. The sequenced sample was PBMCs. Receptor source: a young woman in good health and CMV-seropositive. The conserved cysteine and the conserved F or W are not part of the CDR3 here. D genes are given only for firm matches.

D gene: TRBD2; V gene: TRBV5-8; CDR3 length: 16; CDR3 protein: ASSLQASGLRGLYEQY
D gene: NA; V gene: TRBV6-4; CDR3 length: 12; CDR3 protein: ASSDRTGNYGYT
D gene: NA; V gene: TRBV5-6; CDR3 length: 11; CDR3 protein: ASSLGQGLEAF
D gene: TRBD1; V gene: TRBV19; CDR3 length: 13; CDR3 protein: ASSASGQGVYGYT
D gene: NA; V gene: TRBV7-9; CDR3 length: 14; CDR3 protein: ASSLSGDSANYGYT
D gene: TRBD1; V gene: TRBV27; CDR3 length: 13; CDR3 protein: ASSFQWTGAYEQY
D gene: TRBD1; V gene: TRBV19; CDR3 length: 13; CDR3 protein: ASSISRTGYHEQY
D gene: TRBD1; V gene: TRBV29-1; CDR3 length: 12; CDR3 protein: SATGQDSNEKLF
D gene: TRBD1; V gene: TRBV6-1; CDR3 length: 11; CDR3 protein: ASRRQGAHGYT
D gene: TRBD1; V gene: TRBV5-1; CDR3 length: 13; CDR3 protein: ASSIDRGSYNEQF
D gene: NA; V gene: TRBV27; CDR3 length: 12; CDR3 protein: ASSFLAATDTQY
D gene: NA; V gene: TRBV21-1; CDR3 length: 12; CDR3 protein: ASSKGQGCEKLF
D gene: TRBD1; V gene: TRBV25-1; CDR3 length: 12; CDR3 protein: ASRTDRGGNTIY
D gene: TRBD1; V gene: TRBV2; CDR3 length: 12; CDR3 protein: ASSRQGRTDTQY
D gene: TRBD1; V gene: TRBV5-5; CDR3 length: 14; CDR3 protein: ASSRTPGQGSPGYT
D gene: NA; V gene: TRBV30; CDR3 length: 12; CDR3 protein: AWSRTGRREKLF